This T cell receptor (beta chain) was sequenced in a study of blood T cells in healthy people across ages. Study-wide findings and caveats: Age brought a roughly linear fall in TCR beta diversity measured per million T cells. Naive and antigen-experienced cells could not be conclusively compared, given unsorted PBMCs.

V was pared by 1 base and J by 1 base, with 3 bases between. The germline V gene has CDR1 LGHNA and CDR2 YSLEER. The CDR3 has 13 residues. Using a J-beta primer mix together with a sample-barcoded 5' primer, a second PCR was run for about 7 to 12 cycles. Each cDNA molecule was tagged by a template-switch adaptor with 12 random nucleotides. MiXCR, applied by TCRdb to the 5' RACE reads, yields one record per CDR3 protein. There are 1.5 million to 1.9 million distinct CDR3 sequences in the sample; roughly 43% occur only once, and more than 4% lies in the top ten. Every sample had a minimum of 6.5 million PBMCs isolated. In this sample, this clonotype turned up many times. Its antigen remains unidentified.

The source is a woman aged 18-29 years in good health. The sample taken for sequencing was blood. The rearrangement links TRBV4-3 to TRBJ2-3; no firm D call. The CDR3 is CASSQVRTDTQYF. The DNA for the CDR3 is TGCGCCAGCAGCCAAGTACGCACAGATACGCAGTATTTT.